These 20 T cell receptor beta chains were all obtained from the same sample, sequenced in a study of vaccination and CD4 T cells after COVID-19. Their antigens are not known. Once obtained from cultured CD4+ T cells, the DNA was sequenced using the Oncomine TCR Beta short-read assay. TCRdb recomputed calls from the PCR reads with MiXCR, one row per CDR3 protein. The sample lists around 9,700 distinct CDR3 sequences; about a quarter were seen once. Treatment of the sample: roughly 11-day PBMC culture with coronavirus spike peptide pools or control peptides (ViraFEST assay). Specimen: CD4+ T cells from blood, cultured in vitro, collected after SARS-CoV-2 vaccination. The receptor source for this set is a human donor who had recovered from COVID-19.

This clonotype has just a few counts. The chain recombines TRBV15 with TRBJ2-1; 10 positions match TRBD2. The ends lost 7 bases at V and 4 bases at J; junction bases unmatched: 16. The V gene's germline CDR1 is LNHNV and CDR2 YYDKDF (reference sequence). The CDR3 covers 18 residues. CDR3 region: CATTVPGVIAGGYNEQFF. In DNA form, the CDR3 reads TGTGCCACCACCGTTCCGGGAGTTATAGCGGGGGGTTACAATGAGCAGTTCTTC.

The CDR3 region has the DNA TGCGCCAGCAGCCAAGAATACGGGGGGTTCTACGAGCAGTACTTC. Residues: CASSQEYGGFYEQYF. V and J are TRBV4-3 and TRBJ2-7, with 7 bases aligning to TRBD2. Germline assignment: CDR1 LGHNA and CDR2 YSLEER. The CDR3 extends over 15 amino acids. The V and J ends lost 0 bases and 3 bases, in that order; junction bases with no gene match: 5.

This chain uses TRBV7-2 with TRBJ2-1; TRBD1 matches at 12 bases. Per the germline V gene, CDR1 is SGHTA and CDR2 is FQGNSA. V was clipped by 4 bases and J by 8 bases; unmatched bases: 6. There are 15 residues in the CDR3. Here the CDR3 DNA reads TGTGCCAGCAGCTCGTGGGGACAGGGGGCGGATGAGCAGTTCTTC. This sequence encodes CASSSWGQGADEQFF. The whole variable domain, remainder taken from reference TRBV7-2 and TRBJ2-1, is GAGVSQSPSNKVTEKGKDVELRCDPISGHTALYWYRQSLGQGLEFLIYFQGNSAPDKSGLPSDRFSAERTGGSVSTLTIQRTQQEDSAVYLCASSSWGQGADEQFFGPGTRLTVL.

This clonotype was counted only a few times. The rearrangement joins TRBV27 to TRBJ2-7, with TRBD1 matching over 10 bases. CDR3 length equals 15 residues. V trimming: 5 bases; J trimming: 4 bases; junction bases outside the gene matches: 8. Germline V gene data show CDR1 as MNHEY and CDR2 as SMNVEV (reference sequence). For the CDR3, the DNA is TGTGCCAGCAGTACTAGGACAGGGGGTCTTTACGAGCAGTACTTC. Translating gives CASSTRTGGLYEQYF.

This clonotype has only one observation. This chain links TRBV6-5 with TRBJ1-2; TRBD1 aligns across 9 bases. Germline V gives CDR1 MNHEY, CDR2 SVGAGI. V lost 0 bases to trimming and J lost 7 bases; unmatched junction nucleotides: 3. CDR3 size: 14 residues. CDR3 sequence reads: CASSYSDRGVGYTF. In nucleotides, the CDR3 is TGTGCCAGCAGTTACTCGGACAGGGGAGTTGGCTACACCTTC.

The chain combines TRBV18 with TRBJ2-7; TRBD1 agrees at 9 bases. The CDR3 has 15 residues. The V and J ends lost 6 bases and 2 bases, in that order; junction bases with no gene match: 8. The germline V gene has CDR1 KGHSH and CDR2 LQKENI. The CDR3 protein is CASSQSGTGPYEQYF. DNA for the CDR3: TGTGCCAGCTCCCAAAGCGGGACAGGGCCCTACGAGCAGTACTTC.

This chain joins TRBV28 and TRBJ1-3; unclear D gene. CDR3 size: 11 residues. CDR1 and CDR2 (germline): MDHEN, SYDVKM. The germline V and J ends were trimmed by 11 bases and 4 bases, with 9 bases remaining between them. The CDR3 bases are TGTGCCGCAAGCGGGGGAAACACCATATATTTT. Protein sequence: CAASGGNTIYF.

The chain recombines TRBV28 with TRBJ1-6; TRBD1 might be the D (5 bases). V was cut by 6 bases and J by 10 bases, with 16 bases left in between. Germline CDR1 and CDR2: MDHEN and SYDVKM. This CDR3 region has 14 residues. Here the CDR3 reads CASSPAGARSPLHF. The CDR3 region has the DNA TGTGCCAGCAGCCCTGCCGGGGCTCGATCACCCCTCCACTTT.

This clonotype was recorded a few times. CDR3 DNA sequence: TGTGCCAGCAGCTTGTCAGGGTACAATCAGCCCCAGCATTTT. Residues: CASSLSGYNQPQHF. This chain connects TRBV7-2 to TRBJ1-5; the D gene is possibly TRBD1 (5 bases). Germline V gives CDR1 SGHTA, CDR2 FQGNSA. Trimming left V 3 bases short and J 3 bases short, with 9 bases between. The CDR3 runs 14 residues.

This clonotype was found a few times. The CDR3 nucleotides read TGTGCCAGCAGCTTTACGGTGAACACTGAAGCTTTCTTT. It translates to CASSFTVNTEAFF. The V and J genes are TRBV7-8 and TRBJ1-1, with D hard to call. The CDR3 loop spans 13 amino acids. Trimming removed 3 bases at V and 0 bases at J, with 5 bases between. Germline CDR1 is SGHVS and CDR2 is FQNEAQ.

By its share, this clonotype is medium-sized. The chain combines TRBV28 with TRBJ2-7; 9 bases are a match to TRBD2. The V and J ends lost 6 bases and 5 bases, in that order; junction bases with no gene match: 5. The CDR3 consists of 13 residues. Per germline, CDR1 MDHEN and CDR2 SYDVKM. The CDR3 protein is CASREPSGNEQYF. The CDR3 DNA follows: TGTGCCAGCAGGGAACCTAGCGGGAACGAGCAGTACTTC.

This clonotype was observed a handful of times. The rearrangement links TRBV28 to TRBJ2-6; D gene unclear. V was clipped by 4 bases and J by 0 bases, with 4 bases between them. The CDR3 is made up of 14 amino acids. Germline V gene lookup returns CDR1 MDHEN and CDR2 SYDVKM. The CDR3 loop is CASSWGSGANVLTF. For the CDR3, the DNA is TGTGCCAGCAGTTGGGGCTCTGGGGCCAACGTCCTGACTTTC.

The chain joins TRBV6-5 to TRBJ2-5, with TRBD1 matching over 11 bases. The V segment lost 2 bases and the J segment 4 bases; nucleotides outside the gene matches: 9. Per the germline V gene, CDR1 is MNHEY and CDR2 is SVGAGI. The CDR3 sequence is 17 residues long. The CDR3 spells CASSYAAGQGVGETQYF. In nucleotides, the CDR3 is TGTGCCAGCAGTTACGCAGCGGGACAGGGGGTTGGAGAGACCCAGTACTTC.

The chain combines TRBV15 with TRBJ2-3; 15 bases agree with TRBD2. With V trimmed by 0 bases and J by 0 bases, 10 bases remained unmatched. Germline V gives CDR1 LNHNV, CDR2 YYDKDF (reference sequence). This CDR3 spans 21 amino acids. CDR3 protein: CATSRDWTSGRAGLSTDTQYF. CDR3 DNA: TGTGCCACCAGCAGAGATTGGACTAGCGGGAGGGCCGGGCTGAGCACAGATACGCAGTATTTT.

The chain joins TRBV7-7 to TRBJ2-6; D is ambiguous. The CDR3 loop spans 15 amino acids. The germline V and J ends were trimmed by 1 base and 0 bases, with 4 bases remaining between them. Germline lookup yields CDR1 SSHAT and CDR2 FNYEAQ (reference sequence). The CDR3 spells CASSLDTSGANVLTF. CDR3 DNA: TGTGCCAGCAGCTTAGATACCTCTGGGGCCAACGTCCTGACTTTC.

This sequence joins TRBV4-3 and TRBJ2-7; perhaps TRBD1 as D (6 bases). CDR1 and CDR2 from the germline V gene are LGHNA and YSLEER. The CDR3 extends over 16 amino acids. V dropped 3 bases and J dropped 2 bases, with 17 bases sitting between them. The DNA of the CDR3 is TGCGCCAGCAGCCACGCGGGCGATACAGGGACCTACGAGCAGTACTTC. Residues: CASSHAGDTGTYEQYF.

On this clonotype: The DNA is left out, because the CDR3 cannot be placed on it with certainty; the CDR3 is given as TCRdb lists it. The rearrangement links TRBV7-5 to TRBJ2-3; TRBD2 is the table's D call and was not checked against the DNA. TRBV7-5 is described as a pseudogene. The CDR3 spans 19 amino acids, including both terminal residues. The CDR3 loop is CISVPEARGTSDSTDTQYF.

This clonotype was seen only a few times. The V call is TRBV6-1, the J call TRBJ2-7, with D perhaps TRBD1 (5 bases). V lost 4 bases to trimming and J lost 2 bases, with 9 bases between them. From germline, CDR1 is MNHNS and CDR2 SASEGT. This CDR3 has 13 residues. CDR3 residues: CASSVLGAYEQYF. The CDR3 DNA reads as TGTGCCAGCAGTGTATTAGGGGCCTACGAGCAGTACTTC.

This clonotype has just a few counts. V and J are TRBV28 and TRBJ1-1; a weak D match, TRBD1 (5 bases). Trimming pared 4 bases from V and 4 bases from J, leaving 16 bases between. This CDR3 comprises 15 residues. Germline CDR1 MDHEN, CDR2 SYDVKM. The CDR3 DNA follows: TGTGCCAGCAGTTCCGTCAGGGTAAAGAGCACTGAAGCTTTCTTT. This translates into CASSSVRVKSTEAFF.

This clonotype is judged medium-sized (0.01 to 0.1%). This rearrangement joins TRBV20-1 to TRBJ2-7; 11 bases align to TRBD2. CDR3 size: 14 residues. V was clipped by 3 bases and J by 1 base; unmatched bases: 2. The germline V gene has CDR1 DFQATT and CDR2 SNEGSKA (reference sequence). In DNA form, the CDR3 reads TGCAGTGCTAGTGTAGCGGGGGGGTCCTACGAGCAGTACTTC. Translation: CSASVAGGSYEQYF.